This TCR beta chain was captured by sequencing in a study of T cell responses to AZD1222 COVID-19 vaccine. Overall study context: Pooling was applied to second doses at about 4 or about 12 weeks. Study-wide points: Increases in Spike-specific TCR breadth and depth were seen after two AZD1222 doses. Reportedly, nearly half the spike-specific TCRs target unmutated variant regions.

Some clones are missing from TCRdb's copy, which holds only in-frame ones; the method was immunoSEQ multiplex PCR. The table records 130,000 or so clones, roughly 93% of them present only once. Germline V gene data show CDR1 as SGHAT and CDR2 as FQDESV (reference sequence). The length of the CDR3 is 14 residues. With V trimmed by 5 bases and J by 14 bases, 11 bases remained unmatched. As concerns this clone: Its antigen is not identified.

The chain couples TRBV11-1 to TRBJ2-1; 11 nucleotides line up with TRBD2. The sample here was peripheral blood, taken on day 0 of AZD1222 vaccination. This sequence originates from an adult in good health. CDR3: CASSRGLAGPREFF. The CDR3 DNA reads as TGTGCCAGCAGCCGAGGACTAGCGGGTCCTCGGGAGTTCTTC.